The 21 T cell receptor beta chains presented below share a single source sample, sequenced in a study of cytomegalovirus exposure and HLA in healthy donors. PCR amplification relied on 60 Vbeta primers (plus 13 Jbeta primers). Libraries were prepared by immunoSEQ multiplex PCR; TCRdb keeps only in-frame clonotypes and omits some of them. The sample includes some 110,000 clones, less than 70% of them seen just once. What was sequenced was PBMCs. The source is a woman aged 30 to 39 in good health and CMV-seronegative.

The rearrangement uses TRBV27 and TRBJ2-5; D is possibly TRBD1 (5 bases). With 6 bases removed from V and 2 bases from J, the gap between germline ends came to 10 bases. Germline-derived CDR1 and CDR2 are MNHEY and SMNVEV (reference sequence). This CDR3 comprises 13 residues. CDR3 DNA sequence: TGTGCCAGCAGAGAATCAGGGCAAGAGACCCAGTACTTC. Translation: CASRESGQETQYF.

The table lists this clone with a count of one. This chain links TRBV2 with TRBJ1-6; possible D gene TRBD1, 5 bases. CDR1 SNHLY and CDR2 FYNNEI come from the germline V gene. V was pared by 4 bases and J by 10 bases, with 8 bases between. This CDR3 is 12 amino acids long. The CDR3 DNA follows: TGTGCCAGCAGTGCAGGGCCCTCACCCCTCCACTTT. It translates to CASSAGPSPLHF.

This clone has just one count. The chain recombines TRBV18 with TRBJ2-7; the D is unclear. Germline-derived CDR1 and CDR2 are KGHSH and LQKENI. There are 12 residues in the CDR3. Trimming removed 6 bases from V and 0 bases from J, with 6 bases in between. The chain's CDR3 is CASSRSSYEQYF. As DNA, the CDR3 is TGTGCCAGCTCCCGTAGCTCCTACGAGCAGTACTTC.

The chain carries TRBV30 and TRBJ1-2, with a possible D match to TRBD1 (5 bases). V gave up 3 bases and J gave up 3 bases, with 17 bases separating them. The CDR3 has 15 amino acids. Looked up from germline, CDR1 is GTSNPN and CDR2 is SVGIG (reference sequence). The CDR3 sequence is CAWSPWRGWDYGYTF. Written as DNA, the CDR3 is TGTGCCTGGAGCCCCTGGAGGGGATGGGACTATGGCTACACCTTC.

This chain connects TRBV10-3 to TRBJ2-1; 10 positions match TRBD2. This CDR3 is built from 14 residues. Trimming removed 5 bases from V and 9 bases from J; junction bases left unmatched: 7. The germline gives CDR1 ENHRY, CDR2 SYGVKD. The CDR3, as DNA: TGTGCCATCAGTCCGAGCGGGAGGGCCTTTGAGCAGTTCTTC. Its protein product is CAISPSGRAFEQFF.

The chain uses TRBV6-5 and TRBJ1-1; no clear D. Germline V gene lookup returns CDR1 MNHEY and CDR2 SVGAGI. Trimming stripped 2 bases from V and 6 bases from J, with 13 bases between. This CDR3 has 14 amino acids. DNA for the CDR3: TGTGCCAGCAGTTACGGGCAGACACGCGCTGAAGCTTTCTTT. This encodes CASSYGQTRAEAFF.

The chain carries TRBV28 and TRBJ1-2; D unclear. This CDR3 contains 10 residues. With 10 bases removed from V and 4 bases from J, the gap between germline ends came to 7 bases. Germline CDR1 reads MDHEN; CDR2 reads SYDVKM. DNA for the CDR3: TGTGCCACCCGAGCCTATGGCTACACCTTC. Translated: CATRAYGYTF.

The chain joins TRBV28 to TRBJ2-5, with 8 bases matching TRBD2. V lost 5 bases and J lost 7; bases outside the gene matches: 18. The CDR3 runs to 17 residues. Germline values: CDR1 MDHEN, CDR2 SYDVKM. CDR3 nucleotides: TGTGCCAGCAGTCCATCTGGGCTAGCGGGTGCTGGTTGGACCCAGTACTTC. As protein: CASSPSGLAGAGWTQYF.

CDR3 loop: CASRTVDAEAFF. The CDR3 DNA is TGTGCCAGCAGGACAGTGGACGCTGAAGCTTTCTTT. The chain joins TRBV6-6 to TRBJ1-1; TRBD1 might be the D (5 bases). Germline values: CDR1 MNHNY, CDR2 SVGAGI (reference sequence). The CDR3 is made up of 12 amino acids. Trimming stripped 6 bases from V and 6 bases from J, with 11 bases between.

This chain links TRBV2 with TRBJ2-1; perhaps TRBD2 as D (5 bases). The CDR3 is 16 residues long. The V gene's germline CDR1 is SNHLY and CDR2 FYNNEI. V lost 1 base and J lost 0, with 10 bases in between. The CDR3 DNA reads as TGTGCCAGCAGTGAAGGGATAGCGTTCTCCTACAATGAGCAGTTCTTC. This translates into CASSEGIAFSYNEQFF.

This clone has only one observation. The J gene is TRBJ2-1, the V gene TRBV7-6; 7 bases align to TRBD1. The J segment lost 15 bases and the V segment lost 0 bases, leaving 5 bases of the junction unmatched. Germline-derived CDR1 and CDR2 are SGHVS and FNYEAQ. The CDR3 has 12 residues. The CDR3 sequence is CASSLAAGGVFF. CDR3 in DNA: TGTGCCAGCAGCTTAGCGGCAGGGGGTGTGTTCTTC.

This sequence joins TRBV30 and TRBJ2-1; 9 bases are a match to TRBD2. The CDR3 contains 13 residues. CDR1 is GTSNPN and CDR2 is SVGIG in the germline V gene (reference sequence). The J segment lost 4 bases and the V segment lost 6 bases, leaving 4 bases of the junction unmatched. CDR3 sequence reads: CACPSGTYNEQFF. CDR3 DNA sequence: TGTGCCTGTCCTAGCGGGACGTACAATGAGCAGTTCTTC.

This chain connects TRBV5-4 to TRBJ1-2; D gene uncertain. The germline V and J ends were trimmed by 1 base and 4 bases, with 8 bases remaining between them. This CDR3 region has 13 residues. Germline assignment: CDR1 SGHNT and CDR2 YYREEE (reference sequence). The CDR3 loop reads CASSLTSGYGYTF. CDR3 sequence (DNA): TGTGCCAGCAGCTTGACCTCGGGCTATGGCTACACCTTC.

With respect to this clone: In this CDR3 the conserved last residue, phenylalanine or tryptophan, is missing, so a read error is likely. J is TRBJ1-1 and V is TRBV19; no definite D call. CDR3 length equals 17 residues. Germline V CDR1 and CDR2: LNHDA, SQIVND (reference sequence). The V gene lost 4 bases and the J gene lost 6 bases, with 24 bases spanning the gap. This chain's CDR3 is CASSRAQAHEGSAEAFL. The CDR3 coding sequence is TGTGCCAGTAGTAGGGCGCAGGCTCACGAAGGGAGTGCTGAAGCTTTCCTT.

In DNA form, the CDR3 reads TGTGCCAGCAGTTCGACTAGCACAGATACGCAGTATTTT. It specifies CASSSTSTDTQYF. The J gene is TRBJ2-3, the V gene TRBV27; no clear D. V was pared by 4 bases and J by 0 bases, with 5 bases between. CDR1 is MNHEY, CDR2 SMNVEV, per germline (reference sequence). The CDR3 has 13 amino acids.

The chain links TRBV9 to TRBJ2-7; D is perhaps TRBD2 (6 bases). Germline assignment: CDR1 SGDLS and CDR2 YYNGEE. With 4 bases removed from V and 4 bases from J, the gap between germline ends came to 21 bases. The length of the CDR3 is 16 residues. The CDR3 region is CASSPHRGGNDYEQYF. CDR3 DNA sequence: TGTGCCAGCAGCCCCCACAGAGGAGGGAACGATTACGAGCAGTACTTC.

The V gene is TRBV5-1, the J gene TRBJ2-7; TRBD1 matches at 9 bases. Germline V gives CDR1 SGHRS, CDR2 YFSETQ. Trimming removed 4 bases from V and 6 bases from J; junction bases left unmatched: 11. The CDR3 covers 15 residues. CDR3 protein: CASSPQPGQGGEQYF. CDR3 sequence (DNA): TGCGCCAGCAGCCCACAACCGGGACAGGGAGGCGAGCAGTACTTC. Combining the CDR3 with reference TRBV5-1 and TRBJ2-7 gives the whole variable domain KAGVTQTPRYLIKTRGQQVTLSCSPISGHRSVSWYQQTPGQGLQFLFEYFSETQRNKGNFPGRFSGRQFSNSRSEMNVSTLELGDSALYLCASSPQPGQGGEQYFGPGTRLTVT.

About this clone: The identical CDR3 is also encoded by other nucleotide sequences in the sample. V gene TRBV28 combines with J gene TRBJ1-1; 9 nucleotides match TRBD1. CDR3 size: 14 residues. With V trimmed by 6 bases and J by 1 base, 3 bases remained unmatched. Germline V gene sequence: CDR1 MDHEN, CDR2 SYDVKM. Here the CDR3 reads CASRTGGANTEAFF. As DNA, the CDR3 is TGTGCCAGCAGAACAGGGGGCGCGAACACTGAAGCTTTCTTT.

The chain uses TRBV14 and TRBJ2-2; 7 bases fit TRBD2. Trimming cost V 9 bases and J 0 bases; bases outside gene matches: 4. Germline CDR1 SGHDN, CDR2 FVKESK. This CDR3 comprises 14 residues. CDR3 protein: CASSGLANTGELFF. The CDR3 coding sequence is TGTGCCAGTTCCGGACTAGCGAACACCGGGGAGCTGTTTTTT. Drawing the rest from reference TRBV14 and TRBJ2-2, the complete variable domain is EAGVTQFPSHSVIEKGQTVTLRCDPISGHDNLYWYRRVMGKEIKFLLHFVKESKQDESGMPNNRFLAERTGGTYSTLKVQPAELEDSGVYFCASSGLANTGELFFGEGSRLTVL.

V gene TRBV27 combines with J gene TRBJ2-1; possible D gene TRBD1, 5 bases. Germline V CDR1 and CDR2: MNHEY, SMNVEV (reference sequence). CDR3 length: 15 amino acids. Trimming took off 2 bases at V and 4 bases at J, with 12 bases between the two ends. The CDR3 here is CASSLTPRAYNEQFF. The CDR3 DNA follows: TGTGCCAGCAGTTTAACCCCCAGGGCGTACAATGAGCAGTTCTTC.

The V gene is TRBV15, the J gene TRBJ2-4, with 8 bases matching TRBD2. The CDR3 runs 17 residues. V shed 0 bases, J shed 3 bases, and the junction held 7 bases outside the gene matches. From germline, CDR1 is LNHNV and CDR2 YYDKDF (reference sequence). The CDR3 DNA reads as TGTGCCACCAGCAGAGATCGTAGCGGGGTGGGCAAAAACATTCAGTACTTC. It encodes CATSRDRSGVGKNIQYF.